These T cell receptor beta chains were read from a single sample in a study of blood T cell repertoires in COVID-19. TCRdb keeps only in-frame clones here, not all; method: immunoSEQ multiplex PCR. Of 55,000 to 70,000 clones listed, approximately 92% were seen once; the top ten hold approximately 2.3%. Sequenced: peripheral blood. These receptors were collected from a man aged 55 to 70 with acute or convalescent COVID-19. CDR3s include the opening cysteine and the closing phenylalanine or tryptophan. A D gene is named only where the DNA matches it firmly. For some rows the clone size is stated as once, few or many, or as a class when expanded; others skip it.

CDR3aa: CASSPHGQTYEQYF
j_gene: TRBJ2-7
d_gene: .
v_gene: TRBV5-5
abundance: .

CDR3aa: CASSPGTSGDNEQFF
j_gene: TRBJ2-1
d_gene: TRBD2
v_gene: TRBV27
abundance: .

CDR3aa: CASSYPAGGNYEQYF
j_gene: TRBJ2-7
d_gene: TRBD2
v_gene: TRBV6-2/TRBV6-3
abundance: .

CDR3aa: CASRPGQGYGYTF
j_gene: TRBJ1-2
d_gene: TRBD1
v_gene: TRBV6-5
abundance: .

CDR3aa: CASSLAGGDSPLHF
j_gene: TRBJ1-6
d_gene: .
v_gene: TRBV7-9
abundance: .

CDR3aa: CASSSPLTNPYNEQFF
j_gene: TRBJ2-1
d_gene: .
v_gene: TRBV27
abundance: .

CDR3aa: CASSRRTGSTEAFF
j_gene: TRBJ1-1
d_gene: TRBD1
v_gene: TRBV5-1
abundance: once

CDR3aa: CASSPGGGGGYEQYF
j_gene: TRBJ2-7
d_gene: .
v_gene: TRBV7-2
abundance: .

CDR3aa: CASSPQGVRSVEKLFF
j_gene: TRBJ1-4
d_gene: TRBD1
v_gene: TRBV9
abundance: once

CDR3aa: CASQLTEYGYTF
j_gene: TRBJ1-2
d_gene: .
v_gene: TRBV28
abundance: .

CDR3aa: CASSLAQGAGNSPLHF
j_gene: TRBJ1-6
d_gene: TRBD1
v_gene: TRBV5-1
abundance: .

CDR3aa: CASSRGPVGEKLFF
j_gene: TRBJ1-4
d_gene: .
v_gene: TRBV5-5
abundance: .

CDR3aa: CASSLASGRAINEQFF
j_gene: TRBJ2-1
d_gene: TRBD2
v_gene: TRBV7-2
abundance: .

CDR3aa: CASSLAGAGELFF
j_gene: TRBJ2-2
d_gene: .
v_gene: TRBV11-2
abundance: .

CDR3aa: CASSYSGVGTDTQYF
j_gene: TRBJ2-3
d_gene: .
v_gene: TRBV6-5
abundance: once

CDR3aa: CASSFGRGATEAFF
j_gene: TRBJ1-1
d_gene: .
v_gene: TRBV6-6
abundance: once

CDR3aa: CASSQSPSGGNEKLFF
j_gene: TRBJ1-4
d_gene: .
v_gene: TRBV3-1/TRBV3-2
abundance: once

CDR3aa: CASSSPGQGAYGYTF
j_gene: TRBJ1-2
d_gene: TRBD1
v_gene: TRBV27
abundance: .

CDR3aa: CASSFSGSSYNEQFF
j_gene: TRBJ2-1
d_gene: TRBD2
v_gene: TRBV5-1
abundance: .

CDR3aa: CASSFPRTGPEAFF
j_gene: TRBJ1-1
d_gene: TRBD1
v_gene: TRBV7-2
abundance: .

CDR3aa: CAWSPDPPGQGTPLHF
j_gene: TRBJ1-6
d_gene: TRBD1
v_gene: TRBV30
abundance: .

CDR3aa: CASRSASVTGELFF
j_gene: TRBJ2-2
d_gene: .
v_gene: TRBV6-5
abundance: .

CDR3aa: CASSLWDRATEAFF
j_gene: TRBJ1-1
d_gene: TRBD1
v_gene: TRBV5-1
abundance: .

CDR3aa: CASSPMNRVGELFF
j_gene: TRBJ2-2
d_gene: .
v_gene: TRBV13
abundance: .

CDR3aa: CASTQSKKHWVGTSGRMNEQFF
j_gene: TRBJ2-1
d_gene: .
v_gene: TRBV21-1
abundance: .

CDR3aa: CASSLVGAGQPQHF
j_gene: TRBJ1-5
d_gene: .
v_gene: TRBV28
abundance: .

CDR3aa: CAWSPGQGWDEQYF
j_gene: TRBJ2-7
d_gene: TRBD1
v_gene: TRBV30
abundance: .

CDR3aa: CASSSGLAGRGYNEQFF
j_gene: TRBJ2-1
d_gene: TRBD2
v_gene: TRBV5-1
abundance: .

CDR3aa: CASSSASSNQPQHF
j_gene: TRBJ1-5
d_gene: .
v_gene: TRBV6-5
abundance: .

CDR3aa: CAISKGDRSYTGELFF
j_gene: TRBJ2-2
d_gene: TRBD1
v_gene: TRBV10-3
abundance: .

CDR3aa: CASSMTSGTYNEQFF
j_gene: TRBJ2-1
d_gene: TRBD2
v_gene: TRBV7-2
abundance: .

CDR3aa: CASSSQRGEQFF
j_gene: TRBJ2-1
d_gene: TRBD2
v_gene: TRBV7-3
abundance: once